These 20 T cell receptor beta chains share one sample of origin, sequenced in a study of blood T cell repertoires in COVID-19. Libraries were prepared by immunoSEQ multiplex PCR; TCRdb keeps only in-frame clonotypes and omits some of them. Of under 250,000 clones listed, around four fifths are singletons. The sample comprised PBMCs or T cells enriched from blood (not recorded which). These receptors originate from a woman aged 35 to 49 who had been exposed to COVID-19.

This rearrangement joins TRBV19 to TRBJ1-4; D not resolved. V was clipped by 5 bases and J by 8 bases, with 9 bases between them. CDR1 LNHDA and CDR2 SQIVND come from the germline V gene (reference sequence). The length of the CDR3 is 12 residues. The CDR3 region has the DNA TGTGCCAGTAGTCGGTTTGAGGAAAAACTGTTTTTT. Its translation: CASSRFEEKLFF.

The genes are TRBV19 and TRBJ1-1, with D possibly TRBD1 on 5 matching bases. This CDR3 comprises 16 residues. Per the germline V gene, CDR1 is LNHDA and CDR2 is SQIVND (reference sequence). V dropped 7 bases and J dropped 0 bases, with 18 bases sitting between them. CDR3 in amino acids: CASTHSVGEMNTEAFF. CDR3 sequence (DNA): TGTGCCAGTACCCATTCGGTAGGGGAAATGAACACTGAAGCTTTCTTT.

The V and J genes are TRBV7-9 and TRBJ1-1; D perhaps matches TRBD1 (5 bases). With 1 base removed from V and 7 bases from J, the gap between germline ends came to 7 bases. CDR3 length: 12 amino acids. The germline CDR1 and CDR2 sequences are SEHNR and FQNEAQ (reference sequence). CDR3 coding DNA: TGTGCCAGCAGCTTAGGACAGTTTGAAGCTTTCTTT. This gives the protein CASSLGQFEAFF.

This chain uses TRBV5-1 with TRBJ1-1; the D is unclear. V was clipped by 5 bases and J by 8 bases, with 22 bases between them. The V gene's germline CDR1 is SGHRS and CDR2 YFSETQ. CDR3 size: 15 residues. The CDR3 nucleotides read TGCGCCAGCAGTTCCGCCGGCGGTCATGAATCAGAAGCTTTCTTT. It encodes CASSSAGGHESEAFF. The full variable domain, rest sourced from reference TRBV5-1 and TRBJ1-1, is KAGVTQTPRYLIKTRGQQVTLSCSPISGHRSVSWYQQTPGQGLQFLFEYFSETQRNKGNFPGRFSGRQFSNSRSEMNVSTLELGDSALYLCASSSAGGHESEAFFGQGTRLTVV.

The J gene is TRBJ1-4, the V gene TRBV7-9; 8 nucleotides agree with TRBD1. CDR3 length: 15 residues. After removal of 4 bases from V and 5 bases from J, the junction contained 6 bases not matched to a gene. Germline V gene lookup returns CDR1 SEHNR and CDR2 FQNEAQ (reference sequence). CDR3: CASSSGQGWNEKLFF. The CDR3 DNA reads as TGTGCCAGCAGCTCCGGACAGGGCTGGAATGAAAAACTGTTTTTT. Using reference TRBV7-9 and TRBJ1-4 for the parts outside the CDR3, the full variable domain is DTGVSQNPRHKITKRGQNVTFRCDPISEHNRLYWYRQTLGQGPEFLTYFQNEAQLEKSRLLSDRFSAERPKGSFSTLEIQRTEQGDSAMYLCASSSGQGWNEKLFFGSGTQLSVL.

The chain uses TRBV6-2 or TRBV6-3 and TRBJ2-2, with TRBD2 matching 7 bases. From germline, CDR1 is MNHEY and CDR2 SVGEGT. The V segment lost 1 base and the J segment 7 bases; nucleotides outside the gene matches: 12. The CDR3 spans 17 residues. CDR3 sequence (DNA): TGTGCCAGCAGTTACTTCGCGGGGGTCCCGAGGGGCGGGGAGCTGTTTTTT. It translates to CASSYFAGVPRGGELFF.

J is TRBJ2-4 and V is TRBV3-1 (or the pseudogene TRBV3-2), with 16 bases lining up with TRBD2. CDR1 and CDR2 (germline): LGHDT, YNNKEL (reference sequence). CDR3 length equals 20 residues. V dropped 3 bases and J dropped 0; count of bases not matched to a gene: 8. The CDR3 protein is CASSHLPGLAGGLAKNIQYF. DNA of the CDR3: TGTGCCAGCAGCCATCTCCCGGGACTAGCGGGGGGGCTAGCCAAAAACATTCAGTACTTC.

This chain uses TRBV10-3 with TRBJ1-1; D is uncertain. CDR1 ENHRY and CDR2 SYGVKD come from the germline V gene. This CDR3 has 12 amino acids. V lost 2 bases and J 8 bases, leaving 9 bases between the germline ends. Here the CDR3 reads CAISEASREAFF. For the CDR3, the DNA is TGTGCCATCAGTGAGGCGAGCCGGGAAGCTTTCTTT.

The CDR3 nucleotides are TGCGCCAGCAGCCAAGGACCCATAAGGGGGAATGACTATGGCTACACCTTC. It specifies CASSQGPIRGNDYGYTF. This sequence joins TRBV4-3 and TRBJ1-2; tentatively, D is TRBD1 (6 bases). Trimming removed 1 base from V and 3 bases from J, with 18 bases in between. The CDR3 contains 17 residues. Germline-derived CDR1 and CDR2 are LGHNA and YSLEER.

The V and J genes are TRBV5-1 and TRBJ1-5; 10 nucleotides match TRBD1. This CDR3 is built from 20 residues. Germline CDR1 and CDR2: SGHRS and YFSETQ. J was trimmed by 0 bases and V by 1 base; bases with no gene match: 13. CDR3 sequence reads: CASSLQTPGQGPYSNQPQHF. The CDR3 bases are TGCGCCAGCAGCTTGCAGACCCCGGGACAGGGGCCGTATAGCAATCAGCCCCAGCATTTT. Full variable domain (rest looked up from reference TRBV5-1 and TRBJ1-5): KAGVTQTPRYLIKTRGQQVTLSCSPISGHRSVSWYQQTPGQGLQFLFEYFSETQRNKGNFPGRFSGRQFSNSRSEMNVSTLELGDSALYLCASSLQTPGQGPYSNQPQHFGDGTRLSIL.

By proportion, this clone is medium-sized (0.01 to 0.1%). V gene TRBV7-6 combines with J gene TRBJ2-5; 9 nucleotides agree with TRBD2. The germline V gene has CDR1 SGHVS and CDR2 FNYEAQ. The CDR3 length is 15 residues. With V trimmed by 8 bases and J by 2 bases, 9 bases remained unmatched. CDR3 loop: CASRPSGVSQETQYF. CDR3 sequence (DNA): TGTGCCAGCCGACCTAGCGGGGTATCACAAGAGACCCAGTACTTC. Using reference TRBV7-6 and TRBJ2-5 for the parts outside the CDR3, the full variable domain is GAGVSQSPRYKVTKRGQDVALRCDPISGHVSLYWYRQALGQGPEFLTYFNYEAQQDKSGLPNDRFSAERPEGSISTLTIQRTEQRDSAMYRCASRPSGVSQETQYFGPGTRLLVL.

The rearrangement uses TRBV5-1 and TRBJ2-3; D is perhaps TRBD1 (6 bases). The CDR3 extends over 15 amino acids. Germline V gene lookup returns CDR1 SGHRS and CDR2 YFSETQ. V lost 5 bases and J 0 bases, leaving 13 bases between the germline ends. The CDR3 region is CASRIRQESTDTQYF. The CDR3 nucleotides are TGCGCCAGCAGGATCCGACAGGAGAGCACAGATACGCAGTATTTT.

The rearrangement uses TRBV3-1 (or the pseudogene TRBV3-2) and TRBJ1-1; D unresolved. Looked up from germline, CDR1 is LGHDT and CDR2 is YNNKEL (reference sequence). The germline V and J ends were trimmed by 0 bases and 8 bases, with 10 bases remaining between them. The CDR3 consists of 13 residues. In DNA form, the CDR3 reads TGTGCCAGCAGCCAAGACTCCGGGTCCGAAGCTTTCTTT. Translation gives CASSQDSGSEAFF.

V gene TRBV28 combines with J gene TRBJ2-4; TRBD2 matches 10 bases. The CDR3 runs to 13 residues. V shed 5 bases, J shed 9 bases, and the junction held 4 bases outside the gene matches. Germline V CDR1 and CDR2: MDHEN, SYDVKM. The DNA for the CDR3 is TGTGCCAGCAGTCCGGGACTAGCGCCCATTCAGTACTTC. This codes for CASSPGLAPIQYF.

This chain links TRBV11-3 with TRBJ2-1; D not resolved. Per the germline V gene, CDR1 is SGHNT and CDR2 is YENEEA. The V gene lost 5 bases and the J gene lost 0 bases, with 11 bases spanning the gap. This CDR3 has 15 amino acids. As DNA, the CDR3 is TGTGCCAGCAGCCGAGCTTCGAGCTCCTACAATGAGCAGTTCTTC. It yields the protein CASSRASSSYNEQFF.

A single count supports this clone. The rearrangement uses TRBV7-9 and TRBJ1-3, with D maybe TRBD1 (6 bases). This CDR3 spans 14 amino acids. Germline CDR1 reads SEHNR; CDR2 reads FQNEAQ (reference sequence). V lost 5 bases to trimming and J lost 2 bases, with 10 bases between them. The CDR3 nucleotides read TGTGCCAGCAGCCGCAACAGGGCTGGAAACACCATATATTTT. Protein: CASSRNRAGNTIYF.

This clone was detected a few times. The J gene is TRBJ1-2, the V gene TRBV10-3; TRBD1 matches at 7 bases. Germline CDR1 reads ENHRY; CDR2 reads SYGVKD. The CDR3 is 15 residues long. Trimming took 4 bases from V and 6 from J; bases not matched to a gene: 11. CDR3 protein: CAISVRDGGGDGYTF. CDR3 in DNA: TGTGCCATCAGTGTACGAGATGGAGGGGGCGATGGCTACACCTTC.

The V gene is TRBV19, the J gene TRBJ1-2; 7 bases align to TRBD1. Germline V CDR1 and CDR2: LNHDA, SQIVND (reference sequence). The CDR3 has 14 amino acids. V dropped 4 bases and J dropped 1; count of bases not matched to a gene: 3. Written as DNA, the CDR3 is TGTGCCAGTAGTACTCGGGACAGTAACTATGGCTACACCTTC. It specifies CASSTRDSNYGYTF.

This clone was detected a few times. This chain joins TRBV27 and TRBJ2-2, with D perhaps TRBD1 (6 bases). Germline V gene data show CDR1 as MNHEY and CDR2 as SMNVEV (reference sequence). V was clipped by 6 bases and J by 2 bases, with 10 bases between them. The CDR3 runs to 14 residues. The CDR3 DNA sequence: TGTGCCAGCAGGCCGGGACACAACACCGGGGAGCTGTTTTTT. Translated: CASRPGHNTGELFF.

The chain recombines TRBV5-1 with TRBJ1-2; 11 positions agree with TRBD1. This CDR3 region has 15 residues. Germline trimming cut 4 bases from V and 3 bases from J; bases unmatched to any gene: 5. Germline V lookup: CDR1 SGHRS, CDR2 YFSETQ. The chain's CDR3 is CASSIRTGGDYGYTF. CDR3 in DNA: TGCGCCAGCAGCATAAGGACAGGGGGCGACTATGGCTACACCTTC.